This entry concerns a single TCR beta chain. Its antigen is unknown. The sample is drawn from a study of cytomegalovirus exposure and HLA in healthy donors. General study points: Per a later analysis, HLA-associated TCR beta chains showed more clonal expansion than other, equally common TCR beta chains. Compared with the roughly 670-donor mean, an Asian-associated ancestry cluster reportedly had fewer N-insertions, according to a later analysis.

Amplification used 60 Vbeta primers and 13 Jbeta primers. Measured with immunoSEQ multiplex PCR; TCRdb has only the in-frame clones, and not every one. The sample carries about 110,000 clones, approximately 84% recorded once. The germline gives CDR1 MNHEY, CDR2 SVGAGI. The CDR3 has 15 amino acids. J lost 5 bases, V lost 7 bases, and 11 bases had no gene match. The origin of this receptor is a man in his thirties or forties in good health and CMV-seronegative. Sample: PBMCs. The chain uses TRBV6-5 and TRBJ2-5, with 9 bases that match TRBD2. The CDR3 loop reads CASTHGAGGPETQYF. In nucleotides, the CDR3 is TGTGCCAGCACCCACGGGGCGGGAGGGCCCGAGACCCAGTACTTC.